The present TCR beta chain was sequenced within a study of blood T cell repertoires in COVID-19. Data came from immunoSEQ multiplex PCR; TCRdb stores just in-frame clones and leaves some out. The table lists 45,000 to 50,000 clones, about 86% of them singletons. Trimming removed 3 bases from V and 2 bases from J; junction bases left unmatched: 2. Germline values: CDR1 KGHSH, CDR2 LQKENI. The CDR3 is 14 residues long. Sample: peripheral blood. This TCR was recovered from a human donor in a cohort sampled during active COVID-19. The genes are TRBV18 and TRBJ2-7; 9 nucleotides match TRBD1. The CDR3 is CASSPGTGPYEQYF. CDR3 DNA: TGTGCCAGCTCACCCGGGACAGGGCCCTACGAGCAGTACTTC.